At least ten counts were recorded for the clone carrying this T cell receptor beta chain. Its antigen is not known. V lost 0 bases and J lost 2, with 11 bases in between. The CDR3 is made up of 14 amino acids. Germline V gene lookup returns CDR1 SQVTM and CDR2 ANQGSEA. TCRdb reprocessed the 5' RACE reads with MiXCR, giving one entry per CDR3 protein. This sample has 750,000 to 850,000 distinct CDR3 sequences, with 10% to 15% found just once. The sample originates from a study of CD8 T cells in ankylosing spondylitis. Study-wide results and caveats: Within ankylosing spondylitis blood, a TCR beta motif made up of eight or nine highly homologous variants appeared to be characteristic.

Sequencing was performed on blood, either unsorted or a sorted T cell fraction (not recorded which). The source of this sequence is a male donor with ankylosing spondylitis. The V call is TRBV29-1, the J call TRBJ2-7; unclear D gene. CDR3 loop: CSVEDREGTYEQYF. As DNA, the CDR3 is TGCAGCGTTGAAGATAGGGAAGGCACCTACGAGCAGTACTTC.